Listed below are T cell receptor beta chains from one sample, sequenced in a study of shared clonotypes between healthy human individuals. Libraries were prepared by immunoSEQ multiplex PCR; TCRdb keeps only in-frame clonotypes and omits some of them. Among 95,000 to 120,000 clones listed, under 70% were seen once. Sequences were obtained from memory CD8+ T cells sorted from blood. These receptors were collected from a woman aged 25 to 39 in good health. CDR3s include the opening cysteine and the closing phenylalanine or tryptophan. Fields, in order: V gene, D gene, clone size, J gene, CDR3 protein, CDR3 DNA. The D gene is left open where the match is weak. Where a row states a size, it is once, few, many or the class of an expanded clone; other rows omit it.

TRBV5-4,TRBD2,NA,TRBJ2-7,CALGAGEGEQYF,TGTGCCTTGGGAGCGGGAGAGGGCGAGCAGTACTTC
TRBV28,NA,NA,TRBJ1-4,CASSFTTYRSRGKGRGEKLFF,TGTGCCAGCAGTTTTACTACTTATCGAAGCAGGGGCAAGGGGAGGGGTGAAAAACTGTTTTTT
TRBV11-2,NA,NA,TRBJ1-1,CASSPTAGVRTEAFF,TGTGCCAGCAGCCCCACGGCGGGGGTGCGAACTGAAGCTTTCTTT
TRBV7-6,NA,once,TRBJ2-5,CASSPMADRERTQYF,TGTGCCAGCAGCCCCATGGCAGACCGAGAGAGGACCCAGTACTTC
TRBV6-4,TRBD2,few,TRBJ2-2,CASSEASGGNTGELFF,TGTGCCAGCAGTGAGGCTAGCGGGGGAAACACCGGGGAGCTGTTTTTT
TRBV2,NA,NA,TRBJ2-4,CASRNPLRGQYF,TGTGCCAGCAGGAATCCCTTGAGGGGGCAGTACTTC
TRBV29-1,TRBD1,NA,TRBJ1-1,CSAGTGRGDTEAFF,TGCAGCGCCGGGACAGGCAGGGGGGACACTGAAGCTTTCTTT
TRBV28,NA,NA,TRBJ2-6,CASSFMVLQGSGANVLTF,TGTGCCAGCAGTTTTATGGTTTTGCAGGGATCTGGGGCCAACGTCCTGACTTTC
TRBV28,NA,NA,TRBJ2-7,CASSLRDLPPYEQYF,TGTGCCAGCAGTTTAAGGGACTTGCCTCCTTACGAGCAGTACTTC
TRBV7-2,TRBD2,once,TRBJ2-7,CASSLAVSGRWAYEQYF,TGTGCCAGCAGCTTAGCGGTTAGCGGGAGATGGGCCTACGAGCAGTACTTC
TRBV9,NA,NA,TRBJ2-3,CASSPLRSTDTQYF,TGTGCCAGCAGCCCCCTGCGTAGCACAGATACGCAGTATTTT
TRBV19,NA,NA,TRBJ2-5,CASSIGRGTPETQYF,TGTGCCAGTAGTATTGGTAGGGGTACCCCAGAGACCCAGTACTTC
TRBV16,NA,NA,TRBJ2-7,CASSQSVTDHEQYF,TGTGCCAGCAGCCAATCGGTCACAGACCACGAGCAGTACTTC
TRBV6-4,NA,NA,TRBJ2-1,CASSDRASAPGEQFF,TGTGCCAGCAGTGATAGGGCTAGCGCTCCCGGTGAGCAGTTCTTC
TRBV2,TRBD1,few,TRBJ2-2,CATQTDRPLPHLNTGELFF,TGTGCCACCCAAACGGACAGGCCGTTACCCCATCTTAACACCGGGGAGCTGTTTTTT
TRBV11-2,NA,NA,TRBJ2-1,CASRQIYNEQFF,TGTGCCAGCAGGCAAATCTACAATGAGCAGTTCTTC
TRBV28,NA,few,TRBJ2-6,CASSFISGKQWLSGANVLTF,TGTGCCAGCTCCTTCATTAGTGGCAAGCAATGGCTCTCTGGGGCCAACGTCCTGACTTTC
TRBV6-1,NA,medium-sized,TRBJ2-7,CASSVGTDSYEQYF,TGTGCCAGCAGTGTTGGGACTGACTCCTACGAGCAGTACTTC
TRBV6-1,TRBD2,NA,TRBJ2-2,CASSEGLAGAGELFF,TGTGCCAGCAGTGAGGGACTAGCGGGAGCCGGGGAGCTGTTTTTT
TRBV5-8,TRBD1,few,TRBJ2-7,CASSWGQGTYEQYF,TGTGCCAGCAGCTGGGGACAGGGTACCTACGAGCAGTACTTC
TRBV9,TRBD2,NA,TRBJ2-7,CASSGSGGGSYEQYF,TGTGCCAGCAGCGGCAGCGGGGGTGGGTCCTACGAGCAGTACTTC
TRBV11-2,TRBD2,NA,TRBJ2-7,CASSSKTSGRDYEQYF,TGTGCCAGCAGCTCGAAGACTAGCGGGAGGGATTACGAGCAGTACTTC
TRBV18,TRBD1,NA,TRBJ1-2,CASSPGTGSYGYTF,TGTGCCAGCTCACCCGGGACAGGGTCCTATGGCTACACCTTC
TRBV5-4,NA,NA,TRBJ1-1,CASSLTGLGDTEAFF,TGTGCCAGCAGCTTGACAGGGTTAGGTGACACTGAAGCTTTCTTT
TRBV10-1,TRBD2,NA,TRBJ2-3,CASSEGAGDTDTQYF,TGCGCCAGCAGTGAAGGGGCGGGAGACACAGATACGCAGTATTTT
TRBV10-3,TRBD2,NA,TRBJ2-3,CASRLAGDPTDTQYF,TGTGCCAGTAGACTAGCGGGAGACCCCACAGATACGCAGTATTTT
TRBV11-3,TRBD1,NA,TRBJ1-1,CASSKGEGAAFF,TGTGCCAGCAGCAAAGGGGAGGGGGCGGCTTTCTTT
TRBV10-2,NA,many,TRBJ2-7,CASSERAGDTSYEQYF,TGCGCCAGCAGTGAGAGGGCAGGGGATACTTCCTACGAGCAGTACTTC
TRBV11-2,NA,once,TRBJ1-1,CASNTNSLIMKIPEAFF,TGTGCCAGCAACACAAACAGTCTGATAATGAAAATCCCTGAAGCTTTCTTT
TRBV4-1,NA,NA,TRBJ1-5,CASSQTPVQGAGQPQHF,TGCGCCAGCAGCCAAACTCCCGTTCAGGGCGCGGGACAGCCCCAGCATTTT
TRBV9,NA,NA,TRBJ2-3,CASSVRSPQGLGKDTQYF,TGTGCCAGCAGCGTACGGAGCCCCCAGGGGTTAGGAAAAGATACGCAGTATTTT
TRBV7-2,NA,NA,TRBJ2-7,CASSLQGRVSARYEQYF,TGTGCCAGCAGCTTGCAAGGTCGGGTTAGCGCACGCTACGAGCAGTACTTC